This entry features one TCR beta chain sequence. Its antigen target is currently unknown. The junction departs from germline at one end; a sequencing error may be responsible. This sample was included in a study of lung T cells in sarcoidosis with Löfgren's syndrome (dated by TCRdb to the late 2010s). About the study as a whole: Sarcoidosis was characterized as a granulomatous, predominantly pulmonary disease marked by accumulation of CD4+ T cells in bronchoalveolar lavage fluid. The repertoire analyses were focused on Lofgren's syndrome patients. Overall study outcomes, separate from this receptor: Recognition of a sarcoidosis-associated antigen was only suggested; the antigen itself remained putative and unidentified. Multiple Lofgren's syndrome patients were reported to share TRAV12-1 and TRBV2 CDR3 motifs, a finding that suggests public CD4+ TCR repertoires. In alphabeta pairing analysis, TRAV12-1 was found to pair preferentially with TRBV2, and CDR3 homology was shown by the resulting paired TCRs. In Lofgren's syndrome patients, relative to control subjects, TRAV12-1 and TRBV2 were reported to be the most expanded V gene segments.

The CDR3 spans 18 residues, from the cysteine through the phenylalanine. Solely the CDR3 DNA is kept, with 54 bases framed from the first base. The CDR1 and CDR2 encoded by the germline V gene are MNHEY and SVGEGT. Instrument on record: Illumina MiSeq. TCRdb took the public reads, trimmed them with fastp at Q25, ran MiXCR for clone calling and kept in-frame beta chains. Rows matching on CDR3 protein sequence are summarized as one entry with the most common DNA and genes. The sample table holds tens of thousands of distinct CDR3 sequences, of which 20% to 25% were seen once. The ten largest clones take up 2.3% of the sample.

This clonotype originated in a human donor with sarcoidosis (Löfgren's syndrome or another form), or a control subject (not recorded which). The chain is made from TRBV6-2 or TRBV6-3 and TRBJ2-1; tentative D gene TRBD2, with 5 bases matching. Sequences were obtained from CD4+ T cells from PBMCs. The nucleotides read TGTGCCAGCGGTTACTCGATAGGTACCGGAGGCCCCCTGGATGAGCAGTTCTTC. It translates as CASGYSIGTGGPLDEQFF.